Following are 8 T cell receptor beta chains from one sample sequenced in a study of cytomegalovirus exposure and HLA in healthy donors. PCR amplification relied on 60 Vbeta primers (plus 13 Jbeta primers). This table comes from immunoSEQ multiplex PCR, and its TCRdb copy is limited to in-frame clones, with some not included. Of roughly 96,000 clones in the sample, about 70% were seen once. The sequenced sample consisted of PBMCs. These TCRs come from a female donor in good health and CMV-seropositive.

CDR3 loop: CASSQYHRGGDTEAFF. As DNA, the CDR3 is TGCGCCAGCAGCCAGTACCACAGGGGGGGGGACACTGAAGCTTTCTTT. The chain employs TRBV4-1 and TRBJ1-1; 8 bases are a match to TRBD1. J gave up 3 bases and V 3 bases, and 9 bases lay outside the gene matches. Germline CDR1 MGHRA, CDR2 YSYEKL. The CDR3 spans 16 residues.

This clone was seen only once. The chain carries TRBV5-1 and TRBJ2-7; D ambiguous. Germline V CDR1 and CDR2: SGHRS, YFSETQ. The CDR3 covers 14 residues. The germline V and J ends were trimmed by 0 bases and 0 bases, with 7 bases remaining between them. The CDR3 DNA follows: TGCGCCAGCAGCTTGGTCCCCGGCTCCTACGAGCAGTACTTC. Translation: CASSLVPGSYEQYF.

This clone has just a few counts. The genes are TRBV6-6 and TRBJ2-7; no definite D call. The V gene lost 7 bases and the J gene lost 6 bases, with 13 bases spanning the gap. The CDR3 contains 12 residues. Per the germline V gene, CDR1 is MNHNY and CDR2 is SVGAGI (reference sequence). The CDR3 here is CASTFTSGEQYF. The CDR3 DNA reads TGTGCCAGCACCTTCACTTCAGGCGAGCAGTACTTC.

The gene calls are TRBV27 and TRBJ2-7; D not certain. From germline, CDR1 is MNHEY and CDR2 SMNVEV (reference sequence). V was clipped by 6 bases and J by 0 bases, with 12 bases between them. The CDR3 has 14 residues. CDR3 amino acids: CASSREAFSYEQYF. The CDR3 DNA follows: TGTGCCAGCAGCAGAGAGGCCTTCTCCTACGAGCAGTACTTC.

The chain employs TRBV28 and TRBJ1-5; D not certain. CDR3 size: 16 residues. The V gene's germline CDR1 is MDHEN and CDR2 SYDVKM. With 1 base removed from V and 3 bases from J, the gap between germline ends came to 13 bases. CDR3 sequence: CASSLSGFGFNQPQHF. The DNA of the CDR3 is TGTGCCAGCAGTTTATCCGGCTTCGGGTTCAATCAGCCCCAGCATTTT.

The chain couples TRBV2 to TRBJ1-6; 9 nucleotides line up with TRBD1. The CDR3 has 14 residues. Looked up from germline, CDR1 is SNHLY and CDR2 is FYNNEI. The J segment lost 10 bases and the V segment lost 6 bases, leaving 7 bases of the junction unmatched. CDR3: CASRRDRVGSPLHF. CDR3 coding DNA: TGTGCCAGCAGGAGGGACAGGGTAGGGTCACCCCTCCACTTT. The full variable domain, with the rest looked up from reference TRBV2 and TRBJ1-6, is EPEVTQTPSHQVTQMGQEVILRCVPISNHLYFYWYRQILGQKVEFLVSFYNNEISEKSEIFDDQFSVERPDGSNFTLKIRSTKLEDSAMYFCASRRDRVGSPLHFGNGTRLTVT.

DNA for the CDR3: TGTGCCAGCAGCTTGGGAGGGGACAGAGAAGCTTTCTTT. This translates into CASSLGGDREAFF. The gene calls are TRBV5-6 and TRBJ1-1; 7 positions agree with TRBD1. The CDR3 covers 13 residues. Germline loops: CDR1 SGHDT, CDR2 YYEEEE. V gave up 0 bases and J gave up 8 bases; unmatched junction bases: 4.

The J gene is TRBJ2-7, the V gene TRBV7-9; 12 bases map to TRBD1. V lost 1 base to trimming and J lost 6 bases; unmatched junction nucleotides: 7. The CDR3 is made up of 16 amino acids. The germline V gene encodes CDR1 SEHNR and CDR2 FQNEAQ (reference sequence). This CDR3 is CASSLGGQGAFGEQYF. CDR3 bases: TGTGCCAGCAGCTTAGGGGGACAGGGGGCCTTCGGCGAGCAGTACTTC. The full variable domain, with the rest looked up from reference TRBV7-9 and TRBJ2-7, is DTGVSQNPRHKITKRGQNVTFRCDPISEHNRLYWYRQTLGQGPEFLTYFQNEAQLEKSRLLSDRFSAERPKGSFSTLEIQRTEQGDSAMYLCASSLGGQGAFGEQYFGPGTRLTVT.